These 10 T cell receptor beta chains were sequenced from one sample in a study of blood T cells in healthy people across ages. Alongside a J-beta primer mix, a sample-barcoded 5' primer served in a second PCR lasting roughly 6 to 11 cycles. MiXCR was run by TCRdb on the 5' RACE reads, yielding one entry per CDR3 protein. The sample lists some 890,000 distinct CDR3 sequences; about 28% were seen once. The same sample was also studied in work on T cells of mothers and their children.

Source material: blood. The source of these receptors is a woman in her forties in good health.

This clonotype was detected ten times or more. The chain is built from TRBV4-1 and TRBJ2-7; D remains unclear. The CDR3 sequence is 14 residues long. CDR1 and CDR2 (germline): MGHRA, YSYEKL. V lost 1 base to trimming and J lost 2 bases, with 9 bases between them. The CDR3 loop reads CASSQGVRAYEQYF. CDR3 in DNA: TGCGCCAGCAGCCAAGGGGTCCGAGCCTACGAGCAGTACTTC.

This clonotype has at least ten counts. This chain joins TRBV12-3 or TRBV12-4 and TRBJ2-3; TRBD2 might be the D (6 bases). V was trimmed by 1 base and J by 1 base, leaving 9 bases between them. The CDR3 is 15 amino acids. CDR3: CASSLGGGGTDTQYF. The DNA for the CDR3 is TGTGCCAGCAGTTTAGGAGGCGGGGGCACAGATACGCAGTATTTT.

This clonotype was counted only a few times. This chain joins TRBV12-3 or TRBV12-4 and TRBJ1-5; D is perhaps TRBD1 (6 bases). Trimming removed 5 bases from V and 4 bases from J, with 21 bases in between. This CDR3 has 17 amino acids. In DNA, the CDR3 is TGTGCCAGCAGTATCAAACGACTCGGGACACCTAATCAGCCCCAGCATTTT. Translated: CASSIKRLGTPNQPQHF.

This clonotype was observed many times. This chain uses TRBV5-1 with TRBJ2-1; maybe TRBD2 (5 bases). The length of the CDR3 is 14 residues. Germline lookup yields CDR1 SGHRS and CDR2 YFSETQ. V lost 0 bases and J lost 9, with 13 bases in between. In nucleotides, the CDR3 is TGCGCCAGCAGCTTGGCTACCGGGAATAGTGAGCAGTTCTTC. It specifies CASSLATGNSEQFF.

This clonotype was seen repeatedly, ten times or more. The V and J genes are TRBV12-3 or TRBV12-4 and TRBJ2-3, with 10 bases identical to TRBD1. With 6 bases clipped from V and 5 bases from J, the junction kept 8 bases outside the gene matches. The CDR3 contains 15 residues. The chain's CDR3 is CASSFGQGGLDTQYF. The CDR3 DNA sequence: TGTGCCAGCAGCTTCGGACAGGGGGGGCTAGATACGCAGTATTTT.

This clonotype was detected a few times. The chain carries TRBV28 and TRBJ1-2; no clear D gene. Between the trimmed V and J ends, which lost 3 bases and 3 bases, there was a span of 11 bases. CDR1 is MDHEN, CDR2 SYDVKM, per germline. The CDR3 length is 14 residues. The CDR3 loop is CASSLGAPDYGYTF. In nucleotides, the CDR3 is TGTGCCAGCAGTTTGGGAGCCCCCGACTATGGCTACACCTTC.

About this clonotype itself: This clone may be a read error of a much larger clone one base away. The chain uses TRBV6-2 or TRBV6-3 and TRBJ2-1; TRBD2 agrees at 16 bases. This CDR3 comprises 21 residues. The trim removed 2 bases at V and 10 bases at J, leaving 20 bases unmatched. Germline V gives CDR1 MNHEY, CDR2 SVGEGT. This chain's CDR3 is CASSYPLSGTSGGAISYEQFF. The CDR3 nucleotides read TGTGCCAGCAGTTACCCCCTTTCCGGGACTAGCGGGGGGGCGATCTCCTACGAGCAGTTCTTC.

This clonotype was picked up a small number of times. This chain joins TRBV18 and TRBJ1-1; TRBD1 might be the D (6 bases). Germline values: CDR1 KGHSH, CDR2 LQKENI. The CDR3 spans 14 residues. Trimming left V 5 bases short and J 5 bases short, with 15 bases between. The CDR3 is CASSSNGGRTEAFF. The CDR3 DNA reads as TGTGCCAGCTCATCCAATGGGGGGCGGACTGAAGCTTTCTTT.

The chain carries TRBV5-6 and TRBJ2-1, with no clear D. The CDR3 consists of 15 residues. CDR1 and CDR2 from the germline V gene are SGHDT and YYEEEE. V lost 4 bases and J 3 bases, leaving 14 bases between the germline ends. The CDR3 sequence: CASSLLRSIYNEQFF. The CDR3 DNA sequence: TGTGCCAGCAGCCTGCTACGGAGCATCTACAATGAGCAGTTCTTC.

Notes on this clonotype: A much larger clone sits a single nucleotide away, making a read error possible. The chain's CDR3 is CASSSRANLLVDNEQYF. CDR3 DNA: TGTGCCAGCAGTTCCCGGGCTAATTTGCTAGTCGACAATGAGCAGTACTTC. The V and J genes are TRBV28 and TRBJ2-1; D not resolved. The closer fit of TRBJ2-7 to the DNA end suggests the J call may be wrong. This CDR3 has 17 amino acids. In germline, CDR1 is MDHEN, CDR2 SYDVKM.